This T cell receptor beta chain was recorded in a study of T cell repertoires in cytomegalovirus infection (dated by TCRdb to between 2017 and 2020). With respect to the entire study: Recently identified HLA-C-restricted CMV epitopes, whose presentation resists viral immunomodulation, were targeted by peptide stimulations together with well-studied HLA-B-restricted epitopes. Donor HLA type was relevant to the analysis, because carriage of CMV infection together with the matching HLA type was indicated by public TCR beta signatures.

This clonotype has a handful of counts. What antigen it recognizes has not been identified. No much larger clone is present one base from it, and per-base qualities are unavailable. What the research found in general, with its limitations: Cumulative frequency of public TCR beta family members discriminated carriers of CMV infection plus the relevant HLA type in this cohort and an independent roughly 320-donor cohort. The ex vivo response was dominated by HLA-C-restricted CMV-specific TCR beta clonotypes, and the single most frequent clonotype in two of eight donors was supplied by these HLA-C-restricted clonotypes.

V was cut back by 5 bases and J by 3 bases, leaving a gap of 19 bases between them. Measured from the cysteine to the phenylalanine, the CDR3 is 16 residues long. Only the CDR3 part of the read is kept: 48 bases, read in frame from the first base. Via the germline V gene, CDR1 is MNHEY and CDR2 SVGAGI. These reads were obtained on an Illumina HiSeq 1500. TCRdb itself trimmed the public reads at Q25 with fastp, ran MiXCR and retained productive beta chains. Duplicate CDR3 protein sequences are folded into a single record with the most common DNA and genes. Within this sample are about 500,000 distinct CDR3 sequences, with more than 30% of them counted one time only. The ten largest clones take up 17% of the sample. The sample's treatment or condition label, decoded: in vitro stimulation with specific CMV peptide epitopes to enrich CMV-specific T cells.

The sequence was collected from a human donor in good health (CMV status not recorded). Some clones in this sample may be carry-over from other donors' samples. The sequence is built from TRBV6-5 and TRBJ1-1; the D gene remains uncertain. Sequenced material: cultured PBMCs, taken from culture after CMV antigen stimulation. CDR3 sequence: CASSPVVIATDTEAFF. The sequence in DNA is TGTGCCAGCAGTCCCGTAGTTATAGCGACGGACACTGAAGCTTTCTTT.